This T cell receptor beta chain was sequenced for a study of regulatory T cells in long-lasting Graves disease. Whole-study results and caveats: Authors noted too few samples as a limitation.

iRepertoire HTBI primers and Arm-PCR of CDR3 regions built TCR beta libraries. In TCRdb, the multiplex PCR reads were re-called with MiXCR into one record per CDR3 protein. The sample consists of 350,000 to 500,000 distinct CDR3 sequences, around 15% of them appearing once. Stated time point: newly diagnosed GD, antithyroid drugs for less than 3 months. The authors made the TCR library using RNA they extracted from PBMCs. This clonotype turned up a few times. Its antigen is unknown. The CDR3 has 16 residues. Germline V gives CDR1 LNHDA, CDR2 SQIVND (reference sequence). V lost 6 bases, J lost 4 bases, and 9 bases stayed unmatched. This sample was also put to use in a study of T cells in Graves' hyperthyroidism and ophthalmopathy. That work states: Ophthalmopathy was distinguished from stable hyperthyroidism by 13 V-J signatures.

The chain links TRBV19 to TRBJ2-7; 13 bases are a match to TRBD2. This sample comprised peripheral blood mononuclear cells (PBMCs), obtained at new diagnosis, from a patient treated with antithyroid drugs. The receptor was derived from a woman under 30 with Graves disease. The CDR3 region has the DNA TGTGCCAGTAGCACAACTAGCGGGAGGGCCCGGTACGAGCAGTACTTC. This encodes CASSTTSGRARYEQYF.